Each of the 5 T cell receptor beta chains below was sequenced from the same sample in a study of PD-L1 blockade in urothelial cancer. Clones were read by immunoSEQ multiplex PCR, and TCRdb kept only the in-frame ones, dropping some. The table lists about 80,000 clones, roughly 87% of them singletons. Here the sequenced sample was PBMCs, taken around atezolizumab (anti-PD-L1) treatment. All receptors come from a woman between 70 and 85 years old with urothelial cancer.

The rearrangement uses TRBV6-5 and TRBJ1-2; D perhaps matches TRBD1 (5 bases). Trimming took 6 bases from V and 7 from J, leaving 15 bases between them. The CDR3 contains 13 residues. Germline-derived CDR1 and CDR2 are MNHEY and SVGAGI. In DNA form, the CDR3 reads TGTGCCAGCAGGCCTGACAGCCTCTTTGGCTACACCTTC. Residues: CASRPDSLFGYTF.

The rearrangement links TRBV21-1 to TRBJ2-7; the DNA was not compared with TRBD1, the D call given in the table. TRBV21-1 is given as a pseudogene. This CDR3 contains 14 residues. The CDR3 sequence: CASRNRDRNYEQYF. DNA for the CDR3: TGTGCCAGCAGGAACCGGGACAGAAATTACGAGCAGTACTTC.

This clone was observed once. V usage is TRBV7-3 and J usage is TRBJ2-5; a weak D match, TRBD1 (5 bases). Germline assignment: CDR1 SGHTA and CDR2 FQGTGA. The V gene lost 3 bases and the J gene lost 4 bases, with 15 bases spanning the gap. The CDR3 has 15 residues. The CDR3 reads CASSLASSDRETQYF. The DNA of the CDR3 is TGTGCCAGCAGCTTGGCTTCGAGTGACAGAGAGACCCAGTACTTC.

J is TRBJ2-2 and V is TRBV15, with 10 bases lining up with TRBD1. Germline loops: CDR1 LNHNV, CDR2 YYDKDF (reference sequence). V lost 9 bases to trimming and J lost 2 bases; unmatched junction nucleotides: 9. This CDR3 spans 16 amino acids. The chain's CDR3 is CATSGTGVTNTGELFF. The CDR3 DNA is TGTGCCACTTCCGGGACAGGGGTTACCAACACCGGGGAGCTGTTTTTT. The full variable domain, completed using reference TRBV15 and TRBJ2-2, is DAMVIQNPRYQVTQFGKPVTLSCSQTLNHNVMYWYQQKSSQAPKLLFHYYDKDFNNEADTPDNFQSRRPNTSFCFLDIRSPGLGDTAMYLCATSGTGVTNTGELFFGEGSRLTVL.

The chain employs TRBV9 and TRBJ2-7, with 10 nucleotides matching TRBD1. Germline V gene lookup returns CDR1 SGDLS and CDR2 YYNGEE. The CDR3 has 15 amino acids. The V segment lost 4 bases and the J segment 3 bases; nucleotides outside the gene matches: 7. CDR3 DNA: TGTGCCAGCAGCATCGGACAGGGGGGGCACTACGAGCAGTACTTC. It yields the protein CASSIGQGGHYEQYF.